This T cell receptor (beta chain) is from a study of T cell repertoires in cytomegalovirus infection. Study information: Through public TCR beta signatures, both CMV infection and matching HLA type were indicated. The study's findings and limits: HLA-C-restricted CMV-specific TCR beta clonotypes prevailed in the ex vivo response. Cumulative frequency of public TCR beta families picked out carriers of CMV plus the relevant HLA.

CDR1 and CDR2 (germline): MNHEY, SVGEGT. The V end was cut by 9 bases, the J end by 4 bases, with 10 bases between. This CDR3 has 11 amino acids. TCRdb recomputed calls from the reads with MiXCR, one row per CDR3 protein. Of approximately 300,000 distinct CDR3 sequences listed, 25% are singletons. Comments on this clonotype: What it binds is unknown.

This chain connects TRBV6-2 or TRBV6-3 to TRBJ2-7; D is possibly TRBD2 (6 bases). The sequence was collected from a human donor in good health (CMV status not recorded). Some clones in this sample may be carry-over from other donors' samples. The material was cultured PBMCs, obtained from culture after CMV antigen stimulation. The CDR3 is CASKDYYEQYF. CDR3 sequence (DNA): TGTGCCAGTAAGGACTATTACGAGCAGTACTTC.